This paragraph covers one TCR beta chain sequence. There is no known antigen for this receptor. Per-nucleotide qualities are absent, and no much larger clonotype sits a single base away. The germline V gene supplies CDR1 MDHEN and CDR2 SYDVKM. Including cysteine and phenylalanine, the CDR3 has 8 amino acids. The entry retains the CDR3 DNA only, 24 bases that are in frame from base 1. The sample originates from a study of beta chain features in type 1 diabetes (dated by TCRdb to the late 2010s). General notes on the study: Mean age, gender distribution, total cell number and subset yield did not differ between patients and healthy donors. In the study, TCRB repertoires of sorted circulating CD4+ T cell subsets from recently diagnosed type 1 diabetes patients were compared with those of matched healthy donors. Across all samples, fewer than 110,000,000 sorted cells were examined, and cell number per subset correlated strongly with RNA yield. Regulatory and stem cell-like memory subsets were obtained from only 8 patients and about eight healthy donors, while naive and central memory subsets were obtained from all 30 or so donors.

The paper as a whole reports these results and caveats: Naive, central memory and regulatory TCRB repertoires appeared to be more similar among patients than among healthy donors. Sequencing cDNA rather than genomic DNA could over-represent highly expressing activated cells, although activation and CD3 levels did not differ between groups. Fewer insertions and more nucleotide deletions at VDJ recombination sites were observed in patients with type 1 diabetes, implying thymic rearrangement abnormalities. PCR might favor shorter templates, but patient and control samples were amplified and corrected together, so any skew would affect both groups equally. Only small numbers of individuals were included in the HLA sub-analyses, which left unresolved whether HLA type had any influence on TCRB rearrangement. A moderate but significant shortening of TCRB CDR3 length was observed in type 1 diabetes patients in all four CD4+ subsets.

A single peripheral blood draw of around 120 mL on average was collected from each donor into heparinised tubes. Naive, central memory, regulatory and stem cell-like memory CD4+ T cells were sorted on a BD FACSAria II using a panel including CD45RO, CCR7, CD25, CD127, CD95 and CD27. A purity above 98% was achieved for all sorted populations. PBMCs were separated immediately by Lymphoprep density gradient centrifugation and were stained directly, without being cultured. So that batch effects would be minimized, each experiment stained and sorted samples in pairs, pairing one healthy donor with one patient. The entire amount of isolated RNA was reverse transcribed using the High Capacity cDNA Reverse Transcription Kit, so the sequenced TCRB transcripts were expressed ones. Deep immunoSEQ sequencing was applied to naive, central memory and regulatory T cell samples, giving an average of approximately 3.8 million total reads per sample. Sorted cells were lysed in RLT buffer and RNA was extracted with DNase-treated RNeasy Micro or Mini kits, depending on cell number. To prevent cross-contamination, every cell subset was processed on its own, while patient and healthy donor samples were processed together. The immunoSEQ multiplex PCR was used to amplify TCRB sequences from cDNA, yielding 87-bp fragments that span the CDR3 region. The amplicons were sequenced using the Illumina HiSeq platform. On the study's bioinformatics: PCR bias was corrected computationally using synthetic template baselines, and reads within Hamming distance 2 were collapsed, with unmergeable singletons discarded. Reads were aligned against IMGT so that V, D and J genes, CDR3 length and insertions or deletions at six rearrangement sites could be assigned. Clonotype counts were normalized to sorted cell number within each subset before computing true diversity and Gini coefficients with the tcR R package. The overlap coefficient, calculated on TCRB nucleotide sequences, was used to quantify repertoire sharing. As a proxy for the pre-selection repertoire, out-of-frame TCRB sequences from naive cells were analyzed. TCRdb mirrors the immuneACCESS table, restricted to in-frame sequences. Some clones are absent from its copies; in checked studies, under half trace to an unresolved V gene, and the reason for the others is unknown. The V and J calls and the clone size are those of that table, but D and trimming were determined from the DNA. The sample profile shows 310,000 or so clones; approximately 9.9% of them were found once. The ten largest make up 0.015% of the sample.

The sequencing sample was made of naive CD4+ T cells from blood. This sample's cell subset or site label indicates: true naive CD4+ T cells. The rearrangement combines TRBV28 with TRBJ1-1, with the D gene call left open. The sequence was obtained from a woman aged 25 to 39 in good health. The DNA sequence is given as TGTCTCCGAGCGGTAGCTTTCTTT. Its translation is CLRAVAFF. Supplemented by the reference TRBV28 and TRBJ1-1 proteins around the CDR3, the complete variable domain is DVKVTQSSRYLVKRTGEKVFLECVQDMDHENMFWYRQDPGLGLRLIYFSYDVKMKEKGDIPEGYSVSREKKERFSLILESASTNQTSMYLCLRAVAFFGQGTRLTVV.